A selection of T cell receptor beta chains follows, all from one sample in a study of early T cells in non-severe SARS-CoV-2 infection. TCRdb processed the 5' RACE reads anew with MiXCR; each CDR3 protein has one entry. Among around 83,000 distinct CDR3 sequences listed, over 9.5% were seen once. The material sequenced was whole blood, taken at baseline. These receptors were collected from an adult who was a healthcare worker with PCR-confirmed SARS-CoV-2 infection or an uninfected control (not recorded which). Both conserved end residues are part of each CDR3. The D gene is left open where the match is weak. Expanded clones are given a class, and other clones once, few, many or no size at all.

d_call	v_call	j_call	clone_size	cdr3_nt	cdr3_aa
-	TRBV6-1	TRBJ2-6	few	TGTGCCAGCAGCCCAGGACAGTTCCGATCTGGGGCCAACGTCCTGACTTTC	CASSPGQFRSGANVLTF
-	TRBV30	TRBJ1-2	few	TGTGCCTGGAGTGTAGGGGAGGGCTATGGCTACACCTTC	CAWSVGEGYGYTF
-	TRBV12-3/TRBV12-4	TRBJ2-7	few	TGTGCCAGCAGTGGGGACGCGTACGAGCAGTACTTC	CASSGDAYEQYF
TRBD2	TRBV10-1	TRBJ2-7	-	TGCGCCAGCAGTACTAGCGGGAGCCACGAGCAGTACTTC	CASSTSGSHEQYF
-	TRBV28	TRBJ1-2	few	TGTGCCAGCAGTTTAGGTGCAGGGAATTATGGCTACACCTTC	CASSLGAGNYGYTF
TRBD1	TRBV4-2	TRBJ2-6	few	TGTGCCAGCAGCCAAAGACAGGGGGACCTTTCTGGGGCCAACGTCCTGACTTTC	CASSQRQGDLSGANVLTF
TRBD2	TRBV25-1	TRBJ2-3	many	TGTGCCAGCAGTGAAGGGCGGGAGCCCCCAGATACGCAGTATTTT	CASSEGREPPDTQYF
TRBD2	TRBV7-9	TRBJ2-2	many	TGTGCCAGCAGCCGTTCTAGCGGCACCGGGGAGCTGTTTTTT	CASSRSSGTGELFF
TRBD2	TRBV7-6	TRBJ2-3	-	TGTGCCAGCAGCTCACTAGCGGGAGGGGGAGATACGCAGTATTTT	CASSSLAGGGDTQYF
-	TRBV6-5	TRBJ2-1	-	TGTGCCACCCGTCAAGGGGGTACCACCAATGAGCAGTTCTTC	CATRQGGTTNEQFF
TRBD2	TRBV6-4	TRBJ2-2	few	TGTGCCAGCAGTGACGGGGGGGAGAACACCGGGGAGCTGTTTTTT	CASSDGGENTGELFF
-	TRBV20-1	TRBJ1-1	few	TGCAGTGCTAGAGAAGGGGTCGGAGGGACTGAAGCTTTCTTT	CSAREGVGGTEAFF
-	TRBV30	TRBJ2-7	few	TGTGCCTGGAGTGGCCCCAATCACAGGATACTATACTACGAGCAGTACTTC	CAWSGPNHRILYYEQYF
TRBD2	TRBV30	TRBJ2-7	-	TGTGCGTCCGGGACTAGCGGGAGGGGTGTCTACGAGCAGTACTTC	CASGTSGRGVYEQYF
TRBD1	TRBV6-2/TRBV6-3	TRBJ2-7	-	TGTGCCAGCAGTTCGCCCGGGACAGGGGTCTACGAGCAGTACTTC	CASSSPGTGVYEQYF
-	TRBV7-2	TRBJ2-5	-	TGTGCCAGCAGCTTAAGTGCGACAGGTCCGGGGACCCAGTACTTC	CASSLSATGPGTQYF
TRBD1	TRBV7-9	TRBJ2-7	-	TGTGCCAGCAGTAGTGGGGGACAGAGAGCCTACGAGCAGTACTTC	CASSSGGQRAYEQYF
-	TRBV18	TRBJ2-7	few	TGTGCCAGCTCACCAATTCCAGCGGCGAGCTCCTACGAGCAGTACTTC	CASSPIPAASSYEQYF
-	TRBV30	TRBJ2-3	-	TGTGCCTGGAGGTGGGGCCCTAGCACAGATACGCAGTATTTT	CAWRWGPSTDTQYF
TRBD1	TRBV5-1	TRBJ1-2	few	TGCGCCAGCAGCCCGCAGGGGGCTAGCTACACCTTC	CASSPQGASYTF
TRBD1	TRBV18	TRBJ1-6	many	TGTGCCAGCTCACCGACAGGGGAATTGGGTTCACCCCTCCACTTT	CASSPTGELGSPLHF
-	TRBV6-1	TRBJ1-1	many	TGTGCCAGCACCGGGAACACTGAAGCTTTCTTT	CASTGNTEAFF
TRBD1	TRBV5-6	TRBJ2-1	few	TGTGCCAGCAGCTTGGCAGGGGGCGAGCAGTTCTTC	CASSLAGGEQFF
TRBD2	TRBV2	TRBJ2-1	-	TGTGCCAGCACCACGGGACTAGCGGGGGCATTTTACTACAATGAGCAGTTCTTC	CASTTGLAGAFYYNEQFF